The clone carrying this T cell receptor beta chain was observed a handful of times. Its antigen is still unknown. The entry originates in a study of T-cell reconstitution after alpha-beta-depleted transplantation in children. A library of TCRbeta sequences, prepared with unique molecular identifiers, was generated. TCRdb redid the calling of the PCR reads with MiXCR, one entry per CDR3 protein. The sample shows hundreds of thousands of distinct CDR3 sequences, 10% to 15% of them seen only once. Germline values: CDR1 LGHNA, CDR2 YNFKEQ. This CDR3 comprises 20 residues. V trimming: 4 bases; J trimming: 0 bases; junction bases outside the gene matches: 18. Findings and limits, study-wide: Day-60 TCRbeta diversity that was high in some patients was derived from surviving recipient T cells and thymic progenitors. About two months after transplant, alpha-beta T cells reportedly came from several hundred expanded graft clones. Among T cells one year after transplant, newly produced cells accounted for most counts and diversity.

The specimen was PBMCs, mostly from graft donor cells, collected 360 days after TCRalphabeta/CD19-depleted stem cell transplant. The J gene is TRBJ2-7, the V gene TRBV4-2; 10 bases align to TRBD2. The sequence was obtained from a male patient under 18 who had a stem cell transplant for acute myeloid leukemia, so the T cells may come from the graft donor. CDR3 residues: CASSPRRRAGGLLTSYEQYF. The CDR3 region has the DNA TGTGCCAGCAGCCCCAGAAGACGAGCGGGAGGGCTTCTTACCTCCTACGAGCAGTACTTC.